The 16 T cell receptor beta chains below were found in one sample sequenced in a study of blood T cell repertoires in COVID-19. Sequenced by immunoSEQ multiplex PCR; TCRdb stores in-frame clones only, minus some. The repertoire holds 650,000 to 800,000 clones, with approximately 90% as singletons. Specimen: peripheral blood. All receptors derive from a young woman with acute or convalescent COVID-19.

V gene TRBV2 combines with J gene TRBJ1-4, with 8 bases that match TRBD1. Germline trimming cut 5 bases from V and 8 bases from J; bases unmatched to any gene: 7. Looked up from germline, CDR1 is SNHLY and CDR2 is FYNNEI. The CDR3 spans 14 residues. The CDR3 coding sequence is TGTGCCAGCAGTATCGGACAGGGTGGGGAAAAACTGTTTTTT. Protein product: CASSIGQGGEKLFF.

The rearrangement links TRBV4-1 to TRBJ1-3; D may be TRBD1 (6 bases). The CDR3 runs to 15 residues. Trimming pared 4 bases from V and 4 bases from J, leaving 14 bases between. Germline V gene sequence: CDR1 MGHRA, CDR2 YSYEKL. The CDR3 DNA reads TGCGCCAGCAGCCCCACAGCAGGGGTGGGAAACACCATATATTTT. This gives the protein CASSPTAGVGNTIYF.

This chain links TRBV4-1 with TRBJ2-2; 9 bases are shared with TRBD1. V trimming: 1 base; J trimming: 8 bases; junction bases outside the gene matches: 11. This CDR3 has 17 amino acids. CDR1 and CDR2 from the germline V gene are MGHRA and YSYEKL. CDR3 in amino acids: CASSQVPGQGLVGELFF. In DNA, the CDR3 is TGCGCCAGCAGCCAAGTTCCGGGACAGGGCTTAGTGGGGGAGCTGTTTTTT.

This chain uses TRBV3-1 (or the pseudogene TRBV3-2) with TRBJ1-3, with D possibly TRBD1 on 5 matching bases. The CDR3 extends over 16 amino acids. Trimming stripped 0 bases from V and 4 bases from J, with 13 bases between. Looked up from germline, CDR1 is LGHDT and CDR2 is YNNKEL (reference sequence). The CDR3 spells CASSQDQGRYGNTIYF. CDR3 sequence (DNA): TGTGCCAGCAGCCAAGATCAGGGTCGATACGGAAACACCATATATTTT.

The V call is TRBV24-1, the J call TRBJ2-2, with a weak D call TRBD2 (5 bases). The V and J ends lost 8 bases and 3 bases respectively, with 12 bases between them. The CDR3 runs to 14 residues. CDR1 is KGHDR, CDR2 SFDVKD, per germline. CDR3 nucleotides: TGTGCCACCAAGGAGGCCCGGGACACCGGGGAGCTGTTTTTT. This gives the protein CATKEARDTGELFF.

J is TRBJ1-1 and V is TRBV19; 9 bases fit TRBD1. The CDR3 contains 19 residues. V lost 0 bases and J lost 5; bases outside the gene matches: 16. Germline V gene lookup returns CDR1 LNHDA and CDR2 SQIVND (reference sequence). The CDR3 sequence: CASSIDTFWDRDLRTEAFF. Written as DNA, the CDR3 is TGTGCCAGTAGTATAGATACATTTTGGGACAGGGACTTGCGGACTGAAGCTTTCTTT.

This chain joins TRBV6-5 and TRBJ1-1; no clear D gene. This CDR3 comprises 14 residues. Trimming stripped 6 bases from V and 1 base from J, with 12 bases between. CDR1 and CDR2 (germline): MNHEY, SVGAGI. The DNA for the CDR3 is TGTGCCAGCAGCGATAACACAGAGAACACTGAAGCTTTCTTT. It codes for CASSDNTENTEAFF.

This clone is a singleton in its sample. The chain is built from TRBV7-2 and TRBJ1-1, with TRBD1 identical over 7 bases. This CDR3 contains 15 residues. Germline CDR1 SGHTA, CDR2 FQGNSA. V lost 1 base, J lost 6 bases, and 8 bases stayed unmatched. CDR3 in amino acids: CASSLDYRGSAEAFF. Written as DNA, the CDR3 is TGTGCCAGCAGCTTAGACTACAGGGGTTCGGCTGAAGCTTTCTTT. Together with reference TRBV7-2 and TRBJ1-1, the CDR3 gives the full variable domain: GAGVSQSPSNKVTEKGKDVELRCDPISGHTALYWYRQSLGQGLEFLIYFQGNSAPDKSGLPSDRFSAERTGGSVSTLTIQRTQQEDSAVYLCASSLDYRGSAEAFFGQGTRLTVV.

This sequence joins TRBV4-1 and TRBJ2-7, with 12 nucleotides matching TRBD2. V gave up 3 bases and J gave up 0 bases; unmatched junction bases: 6. The CDR3 is made up of 17 amino acids. Germline values: CDR1 MGHRA, CDR2 YSYEKL. The CDR3 region is CASSHGRLAGDSYEQYF. For the CDR3, the DNA is TGCGCCAGCAGCCACGGGAGACTAGCGGGGGACTCCTACGAGCAGTACTTC.

The count of this clone is one. The V and J genes are TRBV4-3 and TRBJ2-7, with unresolved D. Trimming took 1 base from V and 6 from J, leaving 10 bases between them. In germline, CDR1 is LGHNA, CDR2 YSLEER. This CDR3 region has 13 residues. The CDR3 here is CASSQAPGVEQYF. As DNA, the CDR3 is TGCGCCAGCAGCCAAGCCCCCGGAGTCGAGCAGTACTTC.

The chain carries TRBV2 and TRBJ2-2; a possible D gene is TRBD1 (6 bases). This CDR3 spans 14 amino acids. The V end lost 6 bases, the J end lost 2 bases, and 10 bases lay between the germline ends. The germline V gene encodes CDR1 SNHLY and CDR2 FYNNEI. The DNA of the CDR3 is TGTGCCAGCAGGATGGGACAAAACACCGGGGAGCTGTTTTTT. Protein: CASRMGQNTGELFF.

This chain links TRBV5-1 with TRBJ1-6, with D perhaps matching TRBD1 (5 bases). Germline V gene lookup returns CDR1 SGHRS and CDR2 YFSETQ. Trimming pared 8 bases from V and 10 bases from J, leaving 13 bases between. The CDR3 totals 12 residues. The CDR3 is CASSPGISPLHF. As DNA, the CDR3 is TGCGCCAGTTCTCCAGGGATCTCACCCCTCCACTTT.

A single count supports this clone. V and J are TRBV7-6 and TRBJ2-7, with D possibly TRBD1 on 5 matching bases. Germline CDR1 reads SGHVS; CDR2 reads FNYEAQ. The CDR3 loop spans 16 amino acids. Trimming removed 4 bases at V and 2 bases at J, with 18 bases between. The CDR3 here is CASSSRVLGATYEQYF. The CDR3 DNA is TGTGCCAGCAGCTCCCGGGTGCTAGGGGCCACCTACGAGCAGTACTTC.

This CDR3 is CASSLGGTGYGYTF. As DNA, the CDR3 is TGTGCCAGCAGCTTAGGGGGGACTGGGTATGGCTACACCTTC. The chain uses TRBV7-9 and TRBJ1-2; a weak D match, TRBD1 (5 bases). Germline CDR1 is SEHNR and CDR2 is FQNEAQ (reference sequence). The CDR3 contains 14 residues. V was shortened by 1 base and J by 5 bases, with 11 bases between the two germline ends. The whole variable domain, filled in from reference TRBV7-9 and TRBJ1-2, reads DTGVSQNPRHKITKRGQNVTFRCDPISEHNRLYWYRQTLGQGPEFLTYFQNEAQLEKSRLLSDRFSAERPKGSFSTLEIQRTEQGDSAMYLCASSLGGTGYGYTFGSGTRLTVV.

The chain is built from TRBV19 and TRBJ1-2; a possible D gene is TRBD1 (5 bases). Trimming shortened V by 4 bases and J by 14 bases, and 20 bases separated the two germline ends. From germline, CDR1 is LNHDA and CDR2 SQIVND (reference sequence). This CDR3 region has 13 residues. The CDR3, as DNA: TGTGCCAGTAGTAGCGGGACTTCCCCCCACGGGACCTTC. Residues: CASSSGTSPHGTF. The complete variable domain, with remaining parts taken from reference TRBV19 and TRBJ1-2, reads DGGITQSPKYLFRKEGQNVTLSCEQNLNHDAMYWYRQDPGQGLRLIYYSQIVNDFQKGDIAEGYSVSREKKESFPLTVTSAQKNPTAFYLCASSSGTSPHGTFGSGTRLTVV.

This chain links TRBV28 with TRBJ2-7; D is unclear. V lost 5 bases, J lost 9 bases, and 14 bases lay in between. The CDR3 consists of 12 residues. In germline, CDR1 is MDHEN, CDR2 SYDVKM. CDR3 sequence reads: CASSATTFGQYF. The CDR3 DNA reads TGTGCCAGCAGTGCAACCACCTTCGGGCAGTACTTC.